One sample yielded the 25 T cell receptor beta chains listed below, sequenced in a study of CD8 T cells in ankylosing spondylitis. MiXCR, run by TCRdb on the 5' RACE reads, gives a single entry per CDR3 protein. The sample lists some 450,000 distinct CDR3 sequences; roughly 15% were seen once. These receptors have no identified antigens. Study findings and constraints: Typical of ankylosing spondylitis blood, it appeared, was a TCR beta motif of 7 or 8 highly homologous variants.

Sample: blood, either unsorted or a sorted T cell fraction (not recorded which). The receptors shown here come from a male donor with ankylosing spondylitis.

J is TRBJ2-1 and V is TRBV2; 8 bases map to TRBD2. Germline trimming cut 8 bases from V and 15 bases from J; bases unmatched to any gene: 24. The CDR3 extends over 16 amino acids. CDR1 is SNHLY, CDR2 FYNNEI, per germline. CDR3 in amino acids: CASLPWGTRPLGGGFF. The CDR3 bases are TGTGCCAGCCTACCCTGGGGGACTAGGCCCCTTGGGGGGGGGTTCTTC. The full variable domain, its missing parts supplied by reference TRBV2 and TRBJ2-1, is EPEVTQTPSHQVTQMGQEVILRCVPISNHLYFYWYRQILGQKVEFLVSFYNNEISEKSEIFDDQFSVERPDGSNFTLKIRSTKLEDSAMYFCASLPWGTRPLGGGFFGPGTRLTVL.

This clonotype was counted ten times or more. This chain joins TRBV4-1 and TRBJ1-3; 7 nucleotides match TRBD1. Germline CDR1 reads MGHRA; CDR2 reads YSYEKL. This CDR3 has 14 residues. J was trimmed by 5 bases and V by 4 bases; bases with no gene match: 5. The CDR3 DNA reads TGCGCCAGCAGCCCGCAGGGGGGACGAAACACCATATATTTT. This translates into CASSPQGGRNTIYF.

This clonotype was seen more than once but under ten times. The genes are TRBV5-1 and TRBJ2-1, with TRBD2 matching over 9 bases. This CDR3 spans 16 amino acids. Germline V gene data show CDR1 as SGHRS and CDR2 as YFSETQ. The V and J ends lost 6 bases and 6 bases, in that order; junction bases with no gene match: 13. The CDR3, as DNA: TGCGCCAGCACCTCGGGGGCGGGGGGGCCCGGCAATGAGCAGTTCTTC. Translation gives CASTSGAGGPGNEQFF. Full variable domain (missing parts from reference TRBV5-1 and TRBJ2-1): KAGVTQTPRYLIKTRGQQVTLSCSPISGHRSVSWYQQTPGQGLQFLFEYFSETQRNKGNFPGRFSGRQFSNSRSEMNVSTLELGDSALYLCASTSGAGGPGNEQFFGPGTRLTVL.

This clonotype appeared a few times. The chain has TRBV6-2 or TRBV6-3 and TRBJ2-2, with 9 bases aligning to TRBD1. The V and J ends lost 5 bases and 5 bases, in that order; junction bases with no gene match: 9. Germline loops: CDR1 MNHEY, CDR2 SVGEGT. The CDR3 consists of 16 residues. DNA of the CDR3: TGTGCCAGCAGTCCCGCCGGACAGGGGAAAACCGGGGAGCTGTTTTTT. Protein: CASSPAGQGKTGELFF.

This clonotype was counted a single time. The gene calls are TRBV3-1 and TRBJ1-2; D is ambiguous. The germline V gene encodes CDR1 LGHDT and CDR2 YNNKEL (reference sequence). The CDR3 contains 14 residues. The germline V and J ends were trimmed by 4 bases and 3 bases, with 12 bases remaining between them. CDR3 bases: TGTGCCAGCAGCCGAACGGTCGAGGACTATGGCTACACCTTC. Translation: CASSRTVEDYGYTF.

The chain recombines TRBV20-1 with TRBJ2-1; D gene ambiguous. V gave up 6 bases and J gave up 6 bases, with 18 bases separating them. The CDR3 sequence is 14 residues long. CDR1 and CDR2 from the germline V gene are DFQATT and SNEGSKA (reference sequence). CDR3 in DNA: TGCAGTGCCTTAGGGCTAGGTCCTTCCAATGAGCAGTTCTTC. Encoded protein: CSALGLGPSNEQFF.

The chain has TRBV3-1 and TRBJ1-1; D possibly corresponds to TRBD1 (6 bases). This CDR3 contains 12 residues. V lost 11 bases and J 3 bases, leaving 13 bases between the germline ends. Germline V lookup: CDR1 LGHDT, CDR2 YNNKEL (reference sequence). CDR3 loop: CAVGGGHTEAFF. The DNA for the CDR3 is TGTGCCGTTGGGGGGGGGCACACTGAAGCTTTCTTT.

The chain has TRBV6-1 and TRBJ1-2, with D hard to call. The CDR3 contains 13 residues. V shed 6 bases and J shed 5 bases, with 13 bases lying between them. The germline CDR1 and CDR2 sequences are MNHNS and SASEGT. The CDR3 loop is CASSPDGKYGYTF. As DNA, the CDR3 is TGTGCCAGCAGCCCGGACGGCAAATATGGCTACACCTTC.

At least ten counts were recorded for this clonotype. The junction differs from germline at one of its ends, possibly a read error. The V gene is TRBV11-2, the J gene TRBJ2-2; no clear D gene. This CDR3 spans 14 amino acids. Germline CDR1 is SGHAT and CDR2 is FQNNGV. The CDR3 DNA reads TGCGCCAGCAGCTTGGACCCCAACACCGGGGAGCTGTTTTTT. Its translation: CASSLDPNTGELFF. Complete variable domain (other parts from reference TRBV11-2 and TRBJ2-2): EAGVAQSPRYKIIEKRQSVAFWCNPISGHATLYWYQQILGQGPKLLIQFQNNGVVDDSQLPKDRFSAERLKGVDSTLKIQPAKLEDSAVYLCASSLDPNTGELFFGEGSRLTVL.

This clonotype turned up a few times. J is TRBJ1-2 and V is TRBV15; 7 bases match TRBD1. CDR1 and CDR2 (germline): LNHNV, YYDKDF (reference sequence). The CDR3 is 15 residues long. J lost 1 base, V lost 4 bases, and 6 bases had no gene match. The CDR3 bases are TGTGCCACCAGCAAAAGGGACAGCGGTAACTATGGCTACACCTTC. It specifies CATSKRDSGNYGYTF.

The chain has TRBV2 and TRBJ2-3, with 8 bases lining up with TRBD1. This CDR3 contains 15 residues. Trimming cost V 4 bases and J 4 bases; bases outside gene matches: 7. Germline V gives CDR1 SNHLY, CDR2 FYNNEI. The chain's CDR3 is CASSGGRGRADTQYF. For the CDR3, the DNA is TGTGCCAGCAGTGGCGGCAGGGGGCGGGCAGATACGCAGTATTTT.

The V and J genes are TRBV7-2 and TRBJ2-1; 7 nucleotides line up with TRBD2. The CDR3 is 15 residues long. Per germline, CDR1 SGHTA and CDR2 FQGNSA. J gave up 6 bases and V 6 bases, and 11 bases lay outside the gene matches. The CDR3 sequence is CASSHWRETFNEQFF. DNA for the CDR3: TGTGCCAGCAGTCACTGGCGGGAGACTTTCAATGAGCAGTTCTTC.

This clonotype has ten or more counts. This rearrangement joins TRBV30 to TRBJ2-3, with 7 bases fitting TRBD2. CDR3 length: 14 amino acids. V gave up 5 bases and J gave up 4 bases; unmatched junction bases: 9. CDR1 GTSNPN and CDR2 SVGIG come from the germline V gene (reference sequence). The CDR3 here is CAWGRLASPDTQYF. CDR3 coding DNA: TGTGCCTGGGGTAGACTAGCATCTCCAGATACGCAGTATTTT.

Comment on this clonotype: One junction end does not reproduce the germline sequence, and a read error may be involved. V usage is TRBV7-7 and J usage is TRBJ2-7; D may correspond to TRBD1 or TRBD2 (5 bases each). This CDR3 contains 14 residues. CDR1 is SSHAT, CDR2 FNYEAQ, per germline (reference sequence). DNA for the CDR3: TGTGCTAGCAGCTTTTGGGGGAGCTCCTACGAGCAGTACTTC. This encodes CASSFWGSSYEQYF.

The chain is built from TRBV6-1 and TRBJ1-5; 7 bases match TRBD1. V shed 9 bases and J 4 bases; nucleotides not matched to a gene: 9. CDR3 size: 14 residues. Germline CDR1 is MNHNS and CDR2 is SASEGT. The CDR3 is CARLGTVCNQPQHF. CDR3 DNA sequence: TGTGCCAGGCTCGGGACAGTATGTAATCAGCCCCAGCATTTT.

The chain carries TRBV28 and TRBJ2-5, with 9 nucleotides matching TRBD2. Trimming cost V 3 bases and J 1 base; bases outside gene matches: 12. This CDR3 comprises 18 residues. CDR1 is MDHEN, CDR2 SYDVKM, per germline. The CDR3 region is CASSLGVGLAWGQETQYF. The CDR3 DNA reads TGTGCCAGCAGTTTGGGGGTTGGACTAGCGTGGGGCCAAGAGACCCAGTACTTC.

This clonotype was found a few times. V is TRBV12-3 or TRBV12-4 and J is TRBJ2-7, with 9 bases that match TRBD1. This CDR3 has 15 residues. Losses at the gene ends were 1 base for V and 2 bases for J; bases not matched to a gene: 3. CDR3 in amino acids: CASSLGQGGTYEQYF. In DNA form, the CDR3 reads TGTGCCAGCAGTTTAGGACAGGGGGGGACCTACGAGCAGTACTTC.

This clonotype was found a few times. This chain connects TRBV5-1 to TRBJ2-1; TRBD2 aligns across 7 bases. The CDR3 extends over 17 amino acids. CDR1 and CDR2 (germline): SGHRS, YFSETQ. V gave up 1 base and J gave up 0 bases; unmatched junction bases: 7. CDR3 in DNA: TGCGCCAGCAGCTTGTGGGCTAGCGGAGACTCCTACAATGAGCAGTTCTTC. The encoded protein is CASSLWASGDSYNEQFF.

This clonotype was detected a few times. CDR3 region: CASRGEGMRQGYNEQFF. CDR3 DNA sequence: TGTGCCAGCAGGGGAGAGGGGATGAGACAGGGATACAATGAGCAGTTCTTC. The V gene is TRBV28, the J gene TRBJ2-1; 7 bases line up with TRBD1. V trimming: 6 bases; J trimming: 4 bases; junction bases outside the gene matches: 15. Germline V gene lookup returns CDR1 MDHEN and CDR2 SYDVKM. This CDR3 is 17 amino acids long.

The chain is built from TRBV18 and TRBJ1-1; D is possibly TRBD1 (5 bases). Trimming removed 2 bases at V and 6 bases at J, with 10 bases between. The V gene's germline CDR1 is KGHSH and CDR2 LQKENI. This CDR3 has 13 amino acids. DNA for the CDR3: TGTGCCAGCTCACCAAAGTCAGGGCCTGAAGCTTTCTTT. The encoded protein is CASSPKSGPEAFF.

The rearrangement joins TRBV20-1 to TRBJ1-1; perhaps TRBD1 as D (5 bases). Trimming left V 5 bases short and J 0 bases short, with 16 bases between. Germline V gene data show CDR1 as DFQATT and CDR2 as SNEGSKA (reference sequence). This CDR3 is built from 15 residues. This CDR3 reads CSALLGTPMNTEAFF. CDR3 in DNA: TGCAGTGCTTTACTCGGGACCCCCATGAACACTGAAGCTTTCTTT.

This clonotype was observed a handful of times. The DNA of the CDR3 is TGTGCCAGCAGCCCAAACGCGGCTGAAGCTTTCTTT. Protein sequence: CASSPNAAEAFF. The chain links TRBV6-5 to TRBJ1-1; the D is unclear. CDR3 length equals 12 residues. The germline V and J ends were trimmed by 6 bases and 6 bases, with 11 bases remaining between them. Germline V gene sequence: CDR1 MNHEY, CDR2 SVGAGI.

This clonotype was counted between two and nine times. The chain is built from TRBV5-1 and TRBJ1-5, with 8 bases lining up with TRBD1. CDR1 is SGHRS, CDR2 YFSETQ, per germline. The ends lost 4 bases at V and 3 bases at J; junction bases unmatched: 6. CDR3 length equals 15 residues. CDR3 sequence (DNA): TGCGCCAGCAGCCGTACGGGACAGGACAATCAGCCCCAGCATTTT. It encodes CASSRTGQDNQPQHF.

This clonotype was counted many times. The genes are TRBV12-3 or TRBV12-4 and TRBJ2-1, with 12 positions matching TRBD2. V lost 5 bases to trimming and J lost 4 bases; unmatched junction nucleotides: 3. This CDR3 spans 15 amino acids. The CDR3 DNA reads TGTGCCAGCAGTCCCGGGACTAGCGGGTACAATGAGCAGTTCTTC. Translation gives CASSPGTSGYNEQFF.

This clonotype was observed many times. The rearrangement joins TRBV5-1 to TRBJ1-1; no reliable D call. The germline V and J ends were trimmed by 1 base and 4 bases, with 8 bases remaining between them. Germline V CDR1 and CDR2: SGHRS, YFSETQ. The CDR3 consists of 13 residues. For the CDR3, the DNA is TGCGCCAGCAGCTTGTTAGACTTCACTGAAGCTTTCTTT. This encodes CASSLLDFTEAFF.